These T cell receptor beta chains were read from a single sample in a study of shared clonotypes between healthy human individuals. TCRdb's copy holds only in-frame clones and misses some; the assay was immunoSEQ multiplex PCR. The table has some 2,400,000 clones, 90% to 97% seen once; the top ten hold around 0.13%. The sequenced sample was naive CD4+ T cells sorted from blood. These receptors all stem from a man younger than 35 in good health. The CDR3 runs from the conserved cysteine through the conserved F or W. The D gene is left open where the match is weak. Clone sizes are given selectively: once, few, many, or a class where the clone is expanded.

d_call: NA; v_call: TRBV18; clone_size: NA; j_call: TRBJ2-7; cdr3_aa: CASSPRSSTYEQYF; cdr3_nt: TGTGCCAGCTCACCGAGATCCTCAACCTACGAGCAGTACTTC
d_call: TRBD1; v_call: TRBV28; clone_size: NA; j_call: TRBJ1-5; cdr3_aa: CASSLTGQSDQPQHF; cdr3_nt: TGTGCCAGCAGTTTGACAGGGCAGAGCGATCAGCCCCAGCATTTT
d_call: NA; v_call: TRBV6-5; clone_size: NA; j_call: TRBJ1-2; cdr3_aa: CASSPVGGAAYGYTF; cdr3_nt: TGTGCCAGCAGCCCCGTCGGCGGGGCAGCTTATGGCTACACCTTC
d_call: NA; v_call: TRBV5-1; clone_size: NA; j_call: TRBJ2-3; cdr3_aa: CASSLAGQYTDTQYF; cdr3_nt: TGCGCCAGCAGCTTAGCGGGACAATACACAGATACGCAGTATTTT
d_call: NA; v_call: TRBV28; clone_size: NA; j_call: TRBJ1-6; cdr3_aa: CASSLGGTNSPLHF; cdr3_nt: TGTGCCAGCAGTTTGGGGGGGACTAATTCACCCCTCCACTTT
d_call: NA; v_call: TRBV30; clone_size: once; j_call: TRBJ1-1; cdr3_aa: CAWRQAKGTEAFF; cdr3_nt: TGTGCCTGGAGACAGGCAAAGGGCACTGAAGCTTTCTTT
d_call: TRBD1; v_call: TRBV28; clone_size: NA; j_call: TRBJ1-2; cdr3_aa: CASSPGGPNYGYTF; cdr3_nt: TGTGCCAGCTCCCCAGGGGGACCGAACTATGGCTACACCTTC
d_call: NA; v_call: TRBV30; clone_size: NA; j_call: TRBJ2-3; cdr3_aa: CAWSWFDRTGDTQYF; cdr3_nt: TGTGCCTGGAGTTGGTTTGACAGAACGGGGGATACGCAGTATTTT
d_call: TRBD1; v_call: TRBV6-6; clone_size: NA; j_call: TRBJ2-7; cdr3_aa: CASSYSNRGHYEQYF; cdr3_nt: TGTGCCAGCAGTTACTCGAACAGGGGGCATTACGAGCAGTACTTC
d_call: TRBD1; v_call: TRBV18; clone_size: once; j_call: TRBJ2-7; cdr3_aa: CASSPLSGTGVYEQYF; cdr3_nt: TGTGCCAGCTCACCACTGTCCGGGACAGGGGTCTACGAGCAGTACTTC
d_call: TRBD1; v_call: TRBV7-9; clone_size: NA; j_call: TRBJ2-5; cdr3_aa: CASSKDRGHGETQYF; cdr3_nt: TGTGCCAGCAGTAAGGACAGGGGGCATGGAGAGACCCAGTACTTC
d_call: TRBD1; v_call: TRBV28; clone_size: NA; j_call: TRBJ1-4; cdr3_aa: CASSLGQGSEKLFF; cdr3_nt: TGTGCCAGCAGTTTGGGACAGGGGAGTGAAAAACTGTTTTTT
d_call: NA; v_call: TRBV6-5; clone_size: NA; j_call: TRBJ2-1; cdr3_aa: CASSYLRGNYNEQFF; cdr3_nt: TGTGCCAGCAGTTACTTGCGGGGAAATTACAATGAGCAGTTCTTC
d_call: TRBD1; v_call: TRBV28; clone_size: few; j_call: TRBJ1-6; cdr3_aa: CASSPTGTGSSPLHF; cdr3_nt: TGTGCCAGCAGCCCCACCGGGACAGGGAGTTCACCCCTCCACTTT
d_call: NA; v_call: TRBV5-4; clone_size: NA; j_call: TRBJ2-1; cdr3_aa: CASSRRGSVGNEQFF; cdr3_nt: TGTGCCAGCAGCCGTAGGGGGAGCGTTGGCAATGAGCAGTTCTTC
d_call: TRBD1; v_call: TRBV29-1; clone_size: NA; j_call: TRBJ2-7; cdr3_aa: CSVGQGSKQYF; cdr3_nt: TGCAGCGTCGGACAGGGTAGCAAGCAGTACTTC
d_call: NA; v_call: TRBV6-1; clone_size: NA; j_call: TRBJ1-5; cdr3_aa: CASSEGQASNQPQHF; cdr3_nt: TGTGCCAGCAGTGAGGGACAAGCTAGCAATCAGCCCCAGCATTTT
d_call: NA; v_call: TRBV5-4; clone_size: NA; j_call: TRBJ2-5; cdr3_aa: CASSLVVGPGDPETQYF; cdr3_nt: TGTGCCAGCAGCTTAGTAGTTGGACCAGGGGATCCGGAGACCCAGTACTTC
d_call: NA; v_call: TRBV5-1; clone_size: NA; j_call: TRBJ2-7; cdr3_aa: CASSRETEGRTYEQYF; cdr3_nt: TGCGCCAGCAGCAGGGAGACAGAGGGTAGGACCTACGAGCAGTACTTC
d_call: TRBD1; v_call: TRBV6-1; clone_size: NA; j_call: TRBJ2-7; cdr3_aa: CASITTGGIYEQYF; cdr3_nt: TGTGCCAGCATAACGACAGGGGGCATCTACGAGCAGTACTTC
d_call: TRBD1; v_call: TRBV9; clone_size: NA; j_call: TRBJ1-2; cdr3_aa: CASSVGTGGDYGYTF; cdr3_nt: TGTGCCAGCAGCGTTGGGACAGGGGGCGACTATGGCTACACCTTC
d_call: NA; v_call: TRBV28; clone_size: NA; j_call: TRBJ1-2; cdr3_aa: CASGTPNYGYTF; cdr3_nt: TGTGCCAGCGGGACTCCTAACTATGGCTACACCTTC
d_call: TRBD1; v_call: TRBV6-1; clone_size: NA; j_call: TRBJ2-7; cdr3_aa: CASSSGTGTYEQYF; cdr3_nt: TGTGCCAGCAGTTCCGGGACAGGGACCTACGAGCAGTACTTC
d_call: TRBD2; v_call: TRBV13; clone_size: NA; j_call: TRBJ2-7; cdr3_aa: CASSSLGAGATYEQYF; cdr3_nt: TGTGCCAGCAGCTCCCTGGGAGCGGGAGCTACCTACGAGCAGTACTTC
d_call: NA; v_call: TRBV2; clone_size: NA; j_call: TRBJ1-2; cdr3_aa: CASSRDSSNYGYTF; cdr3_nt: TGTGCCAGCAGCCGGGACTCCTCTAACTATGGCTACACCTTC
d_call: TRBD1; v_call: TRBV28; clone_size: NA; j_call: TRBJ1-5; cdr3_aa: CASSLTGGHQPQHF; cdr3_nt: TGTGCCAGCAGCTTAACAGGGGGGCATCAGCCCCAGCATTTT
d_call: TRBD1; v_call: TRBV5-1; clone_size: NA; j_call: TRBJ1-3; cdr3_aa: CASSSGQANTIYF; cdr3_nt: TGCGCCAGCAGCTCGGGACAGGCTAACACCATATATTTT
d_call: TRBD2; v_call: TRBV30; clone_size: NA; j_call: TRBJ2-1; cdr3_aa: CACIGLAGGNEQFF; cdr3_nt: TGTGCCTGTATCGGACTAGCGGGAGGCAATGAGCAGTTCTTC
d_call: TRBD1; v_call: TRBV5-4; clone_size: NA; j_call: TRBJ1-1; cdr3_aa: CASSPPNRGQGYTEAFF; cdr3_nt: TGTGCCAGCAGCCCGCCTAACAGGGGGCAAGGGTACACTGAAGCTTTCTTT
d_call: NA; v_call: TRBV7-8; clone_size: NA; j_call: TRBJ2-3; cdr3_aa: CASSLVIDTQYF; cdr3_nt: TGTGCCAGCAGCTTAGTGATAGATACGCAGTATTTT
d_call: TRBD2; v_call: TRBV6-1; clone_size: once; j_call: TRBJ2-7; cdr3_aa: CASIATSGRYEQYF; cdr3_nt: TGTGCCAGCATCGCGACTAGCGGGAGGTACGAGCAGTACTTC
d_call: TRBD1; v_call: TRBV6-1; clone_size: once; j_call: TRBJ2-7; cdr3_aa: CASIRDRGMYEQYF; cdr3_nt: TGTGCCAGCATCCGGGACAGGGGCATGTACGAGCAGTACTTC
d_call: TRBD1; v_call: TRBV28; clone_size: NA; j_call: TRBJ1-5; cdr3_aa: CASTNGQGAAGQPQHF; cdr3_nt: TGTGCCAGCACCAACGGACAGGGCGCCGCGGGTCAGCCCCAGCATTTT
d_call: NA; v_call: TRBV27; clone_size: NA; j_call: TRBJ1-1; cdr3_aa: CASSHTEAFF; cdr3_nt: TGTGCCAGCAGTCACACTGAAGCTTTCTTT
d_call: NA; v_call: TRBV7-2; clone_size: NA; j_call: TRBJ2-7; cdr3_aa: CASSKWGGISYEQYF; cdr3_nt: TGTGCCAGCAGCAAATGGGGCGGGATCTCCTACGAGCAGTACTTC
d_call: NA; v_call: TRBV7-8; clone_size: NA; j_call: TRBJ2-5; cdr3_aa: CASSPEEGMEETQYF; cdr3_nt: TGTGCCAGCAGTCCAGAGGAAGGGATGGAGGAGACCCAGTACTTC
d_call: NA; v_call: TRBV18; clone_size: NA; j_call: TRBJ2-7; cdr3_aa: CASSPSTLSYEQYF; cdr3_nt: TGTGCCAGCTCACCTTCGACACTCTCCTACGAGCAGTACTTC
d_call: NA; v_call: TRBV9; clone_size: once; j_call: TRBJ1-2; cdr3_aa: CASSVVPAPYGYTF; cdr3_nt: TGTGCCAGCAGCGTAGTGCCGGCCCCCTATGGCTACACCTTC
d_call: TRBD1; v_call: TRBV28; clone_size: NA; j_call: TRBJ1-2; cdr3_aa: CASTYRGTGYTF; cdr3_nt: TGTGCCAGCACTTACAGGGGGACGGGCTACACCTTC
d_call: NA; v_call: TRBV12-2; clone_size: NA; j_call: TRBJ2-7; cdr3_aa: CASRFGTSCTYEQYF; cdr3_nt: TGTGCAAGTCGCTTTGGGACTAGCTGTACCTACGAGCAGTACTTC